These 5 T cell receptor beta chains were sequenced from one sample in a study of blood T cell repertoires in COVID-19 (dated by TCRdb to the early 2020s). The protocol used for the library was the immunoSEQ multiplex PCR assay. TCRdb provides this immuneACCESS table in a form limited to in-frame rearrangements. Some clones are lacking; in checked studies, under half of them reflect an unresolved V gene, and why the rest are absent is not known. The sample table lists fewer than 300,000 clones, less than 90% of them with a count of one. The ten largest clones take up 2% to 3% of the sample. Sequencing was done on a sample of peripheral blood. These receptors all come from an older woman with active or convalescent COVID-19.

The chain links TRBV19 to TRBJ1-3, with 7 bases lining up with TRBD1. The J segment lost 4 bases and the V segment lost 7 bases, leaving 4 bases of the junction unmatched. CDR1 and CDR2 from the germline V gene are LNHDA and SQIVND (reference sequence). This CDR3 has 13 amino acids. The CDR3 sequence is CASMTGSGNTIYF. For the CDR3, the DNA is TGTGCCAGTATGACAGGGTCGGGAAACACCATATATTTT.

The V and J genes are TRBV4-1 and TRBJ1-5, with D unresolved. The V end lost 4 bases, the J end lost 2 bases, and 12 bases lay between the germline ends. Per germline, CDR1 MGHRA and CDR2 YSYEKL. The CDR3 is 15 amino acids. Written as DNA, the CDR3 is TGCGCCAGCAGCCGACCTGGAGCTGGCAATCAGCCCCAGCATTTT. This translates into CASSRPGAGNQPQHF.

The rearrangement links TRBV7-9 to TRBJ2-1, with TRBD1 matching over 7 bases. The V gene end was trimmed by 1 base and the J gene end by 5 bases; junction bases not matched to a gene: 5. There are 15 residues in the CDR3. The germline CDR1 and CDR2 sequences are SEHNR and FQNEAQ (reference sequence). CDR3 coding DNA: TGTGCCAGCAGCTTAGGGGGACAGTGGAACAATGAGCAGTTCTTC. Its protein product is CASSLGGQWNNEQFF.

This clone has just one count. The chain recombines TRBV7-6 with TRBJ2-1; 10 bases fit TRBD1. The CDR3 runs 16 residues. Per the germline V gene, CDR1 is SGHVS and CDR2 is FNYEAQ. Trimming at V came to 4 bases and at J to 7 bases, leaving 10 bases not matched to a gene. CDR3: CASSYPPGQGRNEQFF. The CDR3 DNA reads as TGTGCCAGCAGCTACCCACCGGGACAGGGGCGGAATGAGCAGTTCTTC.

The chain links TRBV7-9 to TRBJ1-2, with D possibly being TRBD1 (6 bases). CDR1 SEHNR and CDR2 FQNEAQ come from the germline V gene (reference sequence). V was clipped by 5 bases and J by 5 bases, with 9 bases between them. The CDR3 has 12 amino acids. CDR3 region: CASSPGEYGYTF. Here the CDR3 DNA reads TGTGCCAGCAGCCCAGGGGAGTATGGCTACACCTTC.